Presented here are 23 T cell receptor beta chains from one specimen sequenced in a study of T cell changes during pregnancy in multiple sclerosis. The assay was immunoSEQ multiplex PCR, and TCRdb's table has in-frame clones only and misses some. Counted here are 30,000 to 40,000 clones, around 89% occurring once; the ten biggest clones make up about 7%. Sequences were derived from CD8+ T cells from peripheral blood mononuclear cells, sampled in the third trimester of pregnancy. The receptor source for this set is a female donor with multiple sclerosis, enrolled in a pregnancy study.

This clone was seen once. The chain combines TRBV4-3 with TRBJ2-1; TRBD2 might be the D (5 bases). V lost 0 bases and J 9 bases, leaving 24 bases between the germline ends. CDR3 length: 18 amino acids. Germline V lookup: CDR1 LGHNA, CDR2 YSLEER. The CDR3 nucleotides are TGCGCCAGCAGCCAAGATACGGGGATGACGAGGACCGGCGGTGAGCAGTTCTTC. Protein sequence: CASSQDTGMTRTGGEQFF.

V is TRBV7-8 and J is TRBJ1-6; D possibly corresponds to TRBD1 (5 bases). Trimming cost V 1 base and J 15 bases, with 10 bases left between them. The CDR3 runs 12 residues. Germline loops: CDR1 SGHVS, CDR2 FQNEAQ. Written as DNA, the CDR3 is TGTGCCAGCAGCTTAGAAGGGCAGGGCCTCCACTTT. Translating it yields CASSLEGQGLHF.

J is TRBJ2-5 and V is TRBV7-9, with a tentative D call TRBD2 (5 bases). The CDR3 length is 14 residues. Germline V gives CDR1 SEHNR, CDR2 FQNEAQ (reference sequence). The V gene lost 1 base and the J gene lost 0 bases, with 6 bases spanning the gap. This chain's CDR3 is CASSLVGDQETQYF. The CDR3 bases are TGTGCCAGCAGCTTAGTCGGGGACCAAGAGACCCAGTACTTC.

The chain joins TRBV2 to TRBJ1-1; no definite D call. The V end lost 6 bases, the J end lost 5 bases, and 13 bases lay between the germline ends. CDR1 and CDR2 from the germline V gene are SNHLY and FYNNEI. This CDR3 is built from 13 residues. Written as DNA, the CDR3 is TGTGCCAGCAGGTCGGGGTTTAGGACTGAAGCTTTCTTT. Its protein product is CASRSGFRTEAFF.

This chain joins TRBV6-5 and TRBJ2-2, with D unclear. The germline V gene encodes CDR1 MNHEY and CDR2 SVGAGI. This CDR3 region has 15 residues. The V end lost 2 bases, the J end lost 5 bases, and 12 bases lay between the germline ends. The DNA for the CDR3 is TGTGCCAGCAGTTACATCGACTCCAGAACCGGGGAGCTGTTTTTT. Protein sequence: CASSYIDSRTGELFF.

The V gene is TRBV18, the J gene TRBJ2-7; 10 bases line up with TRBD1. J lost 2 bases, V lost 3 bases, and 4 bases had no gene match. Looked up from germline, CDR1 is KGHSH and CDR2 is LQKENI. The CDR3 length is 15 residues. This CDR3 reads CASSPDRGHTYEQYF. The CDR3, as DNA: TGTGCCAGCTCACCCGACAGGGGGCACACCTACGAGCAGTACTTC.

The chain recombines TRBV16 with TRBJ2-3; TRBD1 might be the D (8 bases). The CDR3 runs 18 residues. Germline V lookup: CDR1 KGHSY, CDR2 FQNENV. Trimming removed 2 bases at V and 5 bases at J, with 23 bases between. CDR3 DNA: TGTGCCAGCAGCCAAGGACTAGGGGGCAGGGGGCCAAGAGATACGCAGTATTTT. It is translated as CASSQGLGGRGPRDTQYF.

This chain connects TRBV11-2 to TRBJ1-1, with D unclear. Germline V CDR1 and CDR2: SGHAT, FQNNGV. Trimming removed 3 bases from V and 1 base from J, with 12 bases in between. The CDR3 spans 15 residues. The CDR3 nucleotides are TGTGCCAGCAGCTTTTATGTGGAGGGGAACACTGAAGCTTTCTTT. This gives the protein CASSFYVEGNTEAFF. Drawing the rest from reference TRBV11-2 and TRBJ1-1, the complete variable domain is EAGVAQSPRYKIIEKRQSVAFWCNPISGHATLYWYQQILGQGPKLLIQFQNNGVVDDSQLPKDRFSAERLKGVDSTLKIQPAKLEDSAVYLCASSFYVEGNTEAFFGQGTRLTVV.

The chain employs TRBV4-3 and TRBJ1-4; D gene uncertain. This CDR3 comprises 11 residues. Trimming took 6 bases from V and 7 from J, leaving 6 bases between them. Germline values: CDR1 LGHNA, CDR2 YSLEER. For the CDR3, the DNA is TGCGCCAGCAGGGTCGGTGAAAAACTGTTTTTT. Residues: CASRVGEKLFF.

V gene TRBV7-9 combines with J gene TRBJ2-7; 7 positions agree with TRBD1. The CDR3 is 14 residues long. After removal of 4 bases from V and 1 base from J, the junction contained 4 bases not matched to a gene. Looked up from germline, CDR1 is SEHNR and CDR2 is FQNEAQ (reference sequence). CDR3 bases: TGTGCCAGCAGCTATGGGACAGTATCCTACGAGCAGTACTTC. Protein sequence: CASSYGTVSYEQYF.

CDR3 loop: CASSPQTSGGYEQYF. The CDR3, as DNA: TGTGCCAGCAGCCCTCAGACTAGCGGGGGCTACGAGCAGTACTTC. The gene calls are TRBV16 and TRBJ2-7; the match to TRBD2 covers 12 bases. V was clipped by 4 bases and J by 3 bases; unmatched bases: 4. The CDR3 is 15 amino acids. Germline V gene data show CDR1 as KGHSY and CDR2 as FQNENV.

The chain's CDR3 is CASSPGQGDFSYGYTF. Written as DNA, the CDR3 is TGTGCCAGCAGTCCGGGACAGGGGGATTTTAGCTATGGCTACACCTTC. V gene TRBV7-9 combines with J gene TRBJ1-2; 11 bases map to TRBD1. There are 16 residues in the CDR3. V trimming: 6 bases; J trimming: 4 bases; junction bases outside the gene matches: 10. Germline assignment: CDR1 SEHNR and CDR2 FQNEAQ (reference sequence).

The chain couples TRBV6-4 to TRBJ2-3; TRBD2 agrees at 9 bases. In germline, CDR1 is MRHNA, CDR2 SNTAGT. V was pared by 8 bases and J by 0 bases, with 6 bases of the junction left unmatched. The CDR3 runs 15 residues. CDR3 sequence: CASGPAGGSTDTQYF. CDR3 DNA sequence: TGTGCCAGCGGGCCCGCGGGGGGGAGCACAGATACGCAGTATTTT.

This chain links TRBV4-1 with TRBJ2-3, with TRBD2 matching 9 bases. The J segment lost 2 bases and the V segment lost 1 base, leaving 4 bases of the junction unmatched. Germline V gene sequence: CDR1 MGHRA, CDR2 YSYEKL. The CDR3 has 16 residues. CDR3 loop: CASSQGRGGFTDTQYF. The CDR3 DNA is TGCGCCAGCAGCCAAGGGCGGGGGGGATTCACAGATACGCAGTATTTT.

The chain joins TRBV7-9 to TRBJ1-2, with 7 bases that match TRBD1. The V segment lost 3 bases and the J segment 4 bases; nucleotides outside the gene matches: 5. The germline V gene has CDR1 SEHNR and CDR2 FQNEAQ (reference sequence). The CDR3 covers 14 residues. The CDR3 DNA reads TGTGCCAGCAGCTTCGGGACAGCCCTCTATGGCTACACCTTC. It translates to CASSFGTALYGYTF.

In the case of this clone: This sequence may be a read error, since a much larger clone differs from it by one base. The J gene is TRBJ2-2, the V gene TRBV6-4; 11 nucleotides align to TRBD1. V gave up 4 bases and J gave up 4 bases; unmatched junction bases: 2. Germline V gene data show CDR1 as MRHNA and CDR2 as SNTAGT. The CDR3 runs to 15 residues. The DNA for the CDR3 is TGTGCCAGCAGTGCCGGGACAGGGGGCACCGGGGAGCTGTTTTTT. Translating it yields CASSAGTGGTGELFF.

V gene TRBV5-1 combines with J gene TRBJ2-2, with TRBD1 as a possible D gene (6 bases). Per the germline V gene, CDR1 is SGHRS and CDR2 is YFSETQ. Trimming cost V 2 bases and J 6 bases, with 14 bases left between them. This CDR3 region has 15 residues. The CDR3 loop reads CASSLRGSGSGELFF. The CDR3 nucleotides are TGCGCCAGCAGCTTAAGGGGGTCAGGTTCCGGGGAGCTGTTTTTT.

CDR3 sequence reads: CASRDGKEQYF. CDR3 nucleotide sequence: TGTGCCAGTAGAGACGGGAAAGAGCAGTACTTC. The rearrangement uses TRBV19 and TRBJ2-7; TRBD2 is a possible D gene (5 bases). The CDR3 covers 11 residues. Germline V CDR1 and CDR2: LNHDA, SQIVND (reference sequence). The germline V and J ends were trimmed by 6 bases and 7 bases, with 10 bases remaining between them.

CDR3 in amino acids: CASSRGGSPLHF. In DNA, the CDR3 is TGCGCCAGCAGCCGGGGAGGATCACCCCTCCACTTT. The chain has TRBV4-3 and TRBJ1-6; D is uncertain. Germline CDR1 is LGHNA and CDR2 is YSLEER. This CDR3 contains 12 residues. Trimming removed 4 bases at V and 10 bases at J, with 8 bases between.

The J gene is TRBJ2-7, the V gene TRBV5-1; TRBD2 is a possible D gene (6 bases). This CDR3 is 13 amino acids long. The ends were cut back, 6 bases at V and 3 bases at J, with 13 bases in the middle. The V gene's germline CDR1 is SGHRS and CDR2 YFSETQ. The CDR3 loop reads CASKEGLGYEQYF. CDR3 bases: TGCGCCAGCAAGGAGGGGCTGGGCTACGAGCAGTACTTC.

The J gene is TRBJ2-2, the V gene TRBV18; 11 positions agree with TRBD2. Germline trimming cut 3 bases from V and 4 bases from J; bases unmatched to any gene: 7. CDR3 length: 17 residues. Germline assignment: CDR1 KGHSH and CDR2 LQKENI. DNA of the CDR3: TGTGCCAGCTCACCGTTATCACTAGCGGGGGCCACCGGGGAGCTGTTTTTT. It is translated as CASSPLSLAGATGELFF.

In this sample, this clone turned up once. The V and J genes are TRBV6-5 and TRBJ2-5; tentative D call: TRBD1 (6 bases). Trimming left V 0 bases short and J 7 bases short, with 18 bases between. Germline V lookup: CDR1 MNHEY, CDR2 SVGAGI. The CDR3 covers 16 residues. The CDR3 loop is CASSYSRTQGEVTQYF. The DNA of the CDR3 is TGTGCCAGCAGTTACTCACGTACACAGGGCGAGGTGACCCAGTACTTC.

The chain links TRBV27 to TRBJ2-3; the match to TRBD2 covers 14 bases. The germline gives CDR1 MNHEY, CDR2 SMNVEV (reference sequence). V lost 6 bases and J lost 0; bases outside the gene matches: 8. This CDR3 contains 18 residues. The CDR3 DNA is TGTGCCAGCAGGCTTGGGACTAGCGGGGGTTCTAGCACAGATACGCAGTATTTT. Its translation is CASRLGTSGGSSTDTQYF.